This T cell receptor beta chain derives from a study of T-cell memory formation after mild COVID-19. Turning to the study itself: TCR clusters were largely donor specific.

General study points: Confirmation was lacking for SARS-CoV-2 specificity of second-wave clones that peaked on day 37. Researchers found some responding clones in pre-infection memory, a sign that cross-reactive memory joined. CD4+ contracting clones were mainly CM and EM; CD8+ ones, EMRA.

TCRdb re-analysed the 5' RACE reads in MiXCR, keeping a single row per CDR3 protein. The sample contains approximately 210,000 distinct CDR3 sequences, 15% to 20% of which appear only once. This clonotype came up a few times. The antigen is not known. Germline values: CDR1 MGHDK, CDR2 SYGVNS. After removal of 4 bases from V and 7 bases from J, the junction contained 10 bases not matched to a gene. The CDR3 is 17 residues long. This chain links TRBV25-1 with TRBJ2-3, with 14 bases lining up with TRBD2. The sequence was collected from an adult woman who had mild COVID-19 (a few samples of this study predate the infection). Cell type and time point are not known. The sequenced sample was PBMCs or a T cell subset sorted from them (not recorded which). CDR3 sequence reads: CASSVPGTSGSRYTQYF. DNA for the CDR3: TGTGCCAGCAGTGTTCCCGGGACTAGCGGGAGTCGATATACGCAGTATTTT. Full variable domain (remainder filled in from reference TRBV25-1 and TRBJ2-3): EADIYQTPRYLVIGTGKKITLECSQTMGHDKMYWYQQDPGMELHLIHYSYGVNSTEKGDLSSESTVSRIRTEHFPLTLESARPSHTSQYLCASSVPGTSGSRYTQYFGPGTRLTVL.